Listed here is a single TCR beta chain. Time point here: pre-reinfection, 55 to 20 weeks before reinfection detection. No in vitro expansion preceded TCR sequencing of the sorted cells. Total naive CD8 T cells were sorted as viable CD3+ CD8+ CD45RO- cells from two donors. These data belong to a study of memory CD8 T cells in hepatitis C reinfection. Looking at the study overall: Chronic HCV followed reinfection in a couple of donors who cleared primary infection. Samples before reinfection came 55 to 20 weeks prior to detection.

The V gene's germline CDR1 is SGHNT and CDR2 YENEEA. V was clipped by 1 base and J by 5 bases; unmatched bases: 3. The CDR3 consists of 15 residues. Data came from immunoSEQ multiplex PCR; TCRdb stores just in-frame clones and leaves some out. The sample lists 45,000 to 55,000 clones, just under 90% occurring once. This receptor was taken from a young man with hepatitis C virus infection. The gene calls are TRBV11-3 and TRBJ2-1; 9 bases match TRBD1. Sequencing was performed on naive CD8+ T cells sorted from blood. The CDR3: CASSLGTGDDNEQFF. In nucleotides, the CDR3 is TGTGCCAGCAGCTTAGGGACAGGGGACGACAATGAGCAGTTCTTC.